This TCR beta chain was recovered during a study of cytomegalovirus exposure and HLA in healthy donors. Study results and limitations: Within an earlier analysis, most TCR beta V segments proved productive either about 87% or about 30% of the time. Later analysis identified several of the most significant clusters that appeared linked to common viral pathogens. Researchers reported from a later analysis that most CMV-associated TCR beta chains appeared HLA-restricted.

Primers: 60 Vbeta forward and 13 Jbeta reverse. The method was immunoSEQ multiplex PCR; TCRdb's version includes in-frame clones alone and lacks a portion of them. The sample has about 150,000 clones; less than 85% are singletons. Only one count was recorded for this clone. Its matching antigen is unknown. All the people who gave samples were healthy bone marrow donors. In germline, CDR1 is WNHNN, CDR2 SYGVQD (reference sequence). CDR3 length: 14 residues. The trim removed 5 bases at V and 7 bases at J, leaving 4 bases unmatched. This chain connects TRBV10-1 to TRBJ2-1, with 11 bases fitting TRBD2. The TCR was taken from a woman aged 60-75 years in good health and CMV-seropositive. Sequenced sample: PBMCs. In DNA form, the CDR3 reads TGCGCCAGCAGTACTAGCGGGAGTTGGAATGAGCAGTTCTTC. Amino acids: CASSTSGSWNEQFF.